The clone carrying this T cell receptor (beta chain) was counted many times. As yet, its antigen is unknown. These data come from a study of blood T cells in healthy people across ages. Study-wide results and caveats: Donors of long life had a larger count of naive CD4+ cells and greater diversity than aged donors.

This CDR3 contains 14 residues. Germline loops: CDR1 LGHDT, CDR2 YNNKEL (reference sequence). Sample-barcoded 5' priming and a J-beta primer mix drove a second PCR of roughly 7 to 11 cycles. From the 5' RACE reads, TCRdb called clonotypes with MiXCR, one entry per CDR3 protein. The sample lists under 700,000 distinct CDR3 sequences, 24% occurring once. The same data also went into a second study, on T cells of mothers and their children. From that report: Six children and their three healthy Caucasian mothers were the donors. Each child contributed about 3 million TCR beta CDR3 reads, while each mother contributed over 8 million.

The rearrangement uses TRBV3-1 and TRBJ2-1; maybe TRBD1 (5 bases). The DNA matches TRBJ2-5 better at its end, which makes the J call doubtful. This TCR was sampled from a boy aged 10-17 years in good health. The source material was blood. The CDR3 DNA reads TGTGCCAGCAGCCAAGACAGGGCTGAAGAGACCCAGTACTTC. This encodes CASSQDRAEETQYF.